This TCR beta chain was sequenced for a study of T-cell memory formation after mild COVID-19. The CDR3 length is 16 residues. V gave up 0 bases and J gave up 7 bases; unmatched junction bases: 10. Germline V gene data show CDR1 as MGHRA and CDR2 as YSYEKL. This clonotype appeared many times. 5'RACE with constant-segment primers yielded barcoded, UMI-tagged TCR alpha and TCR beta cDNA libraries. From the 5' RACE reads, TCRdb called clonotypes with MiXCR, one entry per CDR3 protein. The sample consists of 200,000 to 250,000 distinct CDR3 sequences, roughly 14% of them appearing once. This receptor was obtained from an adult woman who had mild COVID-19 (a few samples of this study predate the infection). Cell type and time point are not known. This sequence joins TRBV4-1 and TRBJ2-5; 8 bases match TRBD1. The sample consisted of PBMCs or a T cell subset sorted from them (not recorded which). CDR3 coding DNA: TGCGCCAGCAGCCAAGAAGACAGGGGCATGCTGTCGACCCAGTACTTC. It encodes CASSQEDRGMLSTQYF.